This T cell receptor beta chain was sequenced during a study of a mutant IDH1 vaccine in newly diagnosed glioma. Across the whole study: Males made up 62.5% and females approximately 38% of treated patients, whose mean age was about 37 years.

Clones were sequenced by immunoSEQ multiplex PCR, and TCRdb holds only the in-frame ones, with some missing. The sample carries around 120,000 clones, about four fifths recorded once. The time point is: week 11, during vaccination. Doses consisted of 300 ug of mutant IDH1 20-mer peptide each, paired with topical imiquimod. The CDR3 has 12 residues. Germline values: CDR1 SGHTA, CDR2 FQGNSA. A note on this clone: Antigen: not known.

The sequencing here drew on PBMCs, taken from a glioma patient whose treatment included an IDH1 peptide vaccine. The sequence came from a man aged 35 to 55 with glioma. The chain recombines TRBV7-2 with TRBJ2-5, with 8 positions matching TRBD1. The J call may be in error: the DNA end matches TRBJ2-7 better. This CDR3 is CASRPGGNEQYF. The CDR3 region has the DNA TGTGCCAGCAGGCCAGGGGGCAACGAGCAGTACTTC.